This is a list of T cell receptor beta chains from one sample in a study of human T cells and chemical hapten exposure. TCRdb re-analysed the RACE reads in MiXCR, keeping a single row per CDR3 protein. The repertoire holds about 140,000 distinct CDR3 sequences, with approximately 12% as singletons. Sequences were derived from whole blood, sampled in connection with sensitization to the hapten diphenylcyclopropenone (DPC). The receptors were gathered from a woman aged 45-60 years with alopecia areata. Some clones in this sample may be carry-over from other donors' samples. The CDR3 runs from the conserved cysteine through the conserved F or W. Fields, in order: V gene, J gene, clone size, D gene, CDR3 protein, CDR3 DNA. The D gene is left open where the match is weak. Clone size is given for some rows only: seen once, a few or many times, or a class if the clone is expanded.

v_call: TRBV7-9; j_call: TRBJ1-2; clone_size: .; d_call: .; cdr3_aa: CASSPSGEDYGYTF; cdr3_nt: TGTGCCAGCAGCCCTTCTGGGGAGGACTATGGCTACACCTTC
v_call: TRBV6-2/TRBV6-3; j_call: TRBJ2-3; clone_size: .; d_call: .; cdr3_aa: CASSSPPERRAADTQYF; cdr3_nt: TGTGCCAGCAGTTCTCCCCCGGAACGGCGGGCGGCAGATACGCAGTATTTT
v_call: TRBV12-3/TRBV12-4; j_call: TRBJ2-2; clone_size: few; d_call: .; cdr3_aa: CASSLGGQNTGELFF; cdr3_nt: TGTGCCAGCAGTTTAGGGGGACAGAACACCGGGGAGCTGTTTTTT
v_call: TRBV28; j_call: TRBJ1-2; clone_size: .; d_call: TRBD1; cdr3_aa: CASSPPSLGTGYGYTF; cdr3_nt: TGTGCCAGCAGTCCCCCGTCGCTCGGGACAGGCTATGGCTACACCTTC
v_call: TRBV6-2/TRBV6-3; j_call: TRBJ1-5; clone_size: many; d_call: .; cdr3_aa: CASGAVGRQPQHF; cdr3_nt: TGTGCCAGCGGCGCAGTAGGACGACAGCCCCAGCATTTT
v_call: TRBV7-6; j_call: TRBJ2-1; clone_size: few; d_call: .; cdr3_aa: CASSAMDLVNEQFF; cdr3_nt: TGTGCCAGCAGCGCGATGGACCTGGTAAATGAGCAGTTCTTC
v_call: TRBV7-2; j_call: TRBJ2-1; clone_size: many; d_call: TRBD2; cdr3_aa: CASSPGLAPYNEQFF; cdr3_nt: TGTGCCAGCAGCCCGGGACTAGCTCCCTACAATGAGCAGTTCTTC
v_call: TRBV7-8; j_call: TRBJ2-3; clone_size: .; d_call: TRBD2; cdr3_aa: CASRPAGRATDTQYF; cdr3_nt: TGTGCCAGCAGGCCGGCCGGGAGGGCCACAGATACGCAGTATTTT
v_call: TRBV20-1; j_call: TRBJ2-4; clone_size: few; d_call: .; cdr3_aa: CSARPPPGWADSAKNIQYF; cdr3_nt: TGCAGTGCTAGACCACCGCCCGGGTGGGCTGATTCAGCCAAAAACATTCAGTACTTC
v_call: TRBV19; j_call: TRBJ2-6; clone_size: many; d_call: TRBD2; cdr3_aa: CASTAGGSGANVLTF; cdr3_nt: TGTGCCAGTACGGCGGGAGGCTCTGGGGCCAACGTCCTGACTTTC
v_call: TRBV20-1; j_call: TRBJ2-3; clone_size: few; d_call: .; cdr3_aa: CSAPGAREEQYF; cdr3_nt: TGCAGTGCCCCCGGGGCTCGAGAGGAGCAGTATTTT
v_call: TRBV30; j_call: TRBJ1-1; clone_size: many; d_call: TRBD1; cdr3_aa: CAWSPRTGRVNTEAFF; cdr3_nt: TGTGCCTGGAGCCCAAGGACAGGGAGAGTGAACACTGAAGCTTTCTTT
v_call: TRBV5-4; j_call: TRBJ1-1; clone_size: many; d_call: .; cdr3_aa: CASSPRGDVLGEAFF; cdr3_nt: TGTGCCAGCAGCCCCCGCGGGGATGTGTTGGGTGAAGCTTTCTTT
v_call: TRBV9; j_call: TRBJ2-1; clone_size: .; d_call: .; cdr3_aa: CASSVEAGRVYNEQFF; cdr3_nt: TGTGCCAGCAGCGTAGAGGCGGGAAGGGTCTACAATGAGCAGTTCTTC
v_call: TRBV5-1; j_call: TRBJ2-2; clone_size: few; d_call: .; cdr3_aa: CASSPTVTGELFF; cdr3_nt: TGCGCCAGCAGTCCGACAGTCACCGGGGAGCTGTTTTTT
v_call: TRBV24-1; j_call: TRBJ2-6; clone_size: few; d_call: TRBD1; cdr3_aa: CATRGPGANVLTF; cdr3_nt: TGTGCCACGAGGGGGCCTGGGGCCAACGTCCTGACTTTC
v_call: TRBV7-9; j_call: TRBJ2-7; clone_size: .; d_call: .; cdr3_aa: CASSKSGTDYEQYF; cdr3_nt: TGTGCCAGCAGCAAGTCCGGGACTGACTACGAGCAGTACTTC
v_call: TRBV9; j_call: TRBJ1-5; clone_size: few; d_call: TRBD1; cdr3_aa: CASSVGDRANQPQHF; cdr3_nt: TGTGCCAGCAGCGTTGGGGACAGGGCGAATCAGCCCCAGCATTTT
v_call: TRBV7-2; j_call: TRBJ2-5; clone_size: .; d_call: .; cdr3_aa: CASSLSGYQETQNF; cdr3_nt: TGTGCCAGCAGCTTATCAGGGTACCAAGAGACCCAGAACTTC
v_call: TRBV2; j_call: TRBJ2-5; clone_size: few; d_call: TRBD1; cdr3_aa: CASSWDRGETQYF; cdr3_nt: TGTGCCAGCAGCTGGGACAGGGGGGAGACCCAGTACTTC
v_call: TRBV3-1; j_call: TRBJ1-4; clone_size: .; d_call: .; cdr3_aa: CASSQDRGRGEKLIF; cdr3_nt: TGTGCCAGCAGCCAAGATCGGGGGAGGGGTGAAAAACTGATTTTT
v_call: TRBV28; j_call: TRBJ2-7; clone_size: few; d_call: TRBD2; cdr3_aa: CASSLTGLAAYEQYF; cdr3_nt: TGTGCCAGCAGTTTAACGGGACTAGCGGCCTACGAGCAGTACTTC
v_call: TRBV4-3; j_call: TRBJ2-7; clone_size: .; d_call: .; cdr3_aa: CASSQGRDSDYEQYF; cdr3_nt: TGCGCCAGCAGCCAAGGGAGGGACTCGGACTACGAGCAGTACTTC
v_call: TRBV14; j_call: TRBJ1-6; clone_size: few; d_call: .; cdr3_aa: CASSHSGRNSPLHF; cdr3_nt: TGTGCCAGCAGCCACTCAGGTCGGAATTCACCCCTCCACTTT
v_call: TRBV3-1; j_call: TRBJ1-6; clone_size: .; d_call: .; cdr3_aa: CASSPWGRGESPLHF; cdr3_nt: TGTGCCAGCAGCCCCTGGGGCAGGGGCGAGTCACCCCTCCACTTT
v_call: TRBV5-4; j_call: TRBJ2-7; clone_size: few; d_call: .; cdr3_aa: CASSSPPSYEQYF; cdr3_nt: TGTGCCAGCAGCTCGCCTCCCTCCTACGAGCAGTACTTC
v_call: TRBV7-3; j_call: TRBJ2-2; clone_size: many; d_call: TRBD2; cdr3_aa: CASSLGTSVRELFF; cdr3_nt: TGTGCCAGCAGCTTAGGGACTAGCGTACGGGAGCTGTTTTTT
v_call: TRBV11-2; j_call: TRBJ2-4; clone_size: few; d_call: .; cdr3_aa: CASSPPGGPNIQYF; cdr3_nt: TGTGCCAGCAGTCCCCCCGGGGGCCCAAACATTCAGTACTTC
v_call: TRBV21-1; j_call: TRBJ2-7; clone_size: few; d_call: .; cdr3_aa: CASSKGDEEPRDTDYEQYF; cdr3_nt: TGTGCCAGCAGCAAAGGGGACGAGGAACCAAGGGATACGGACTACGAGCAGTACTTC
v_call: TRBV30; j_call: TRBJ2-4; clone_size: .; d_call: TRBD2; cdr3_aa: CAWAPGRGGIQYF; cdr3_nt: TGTGCCTGGGCCCCGGGACGGGGGGGCATTCAGTACTTC
v_call: TRBV30; j_call: TRBJ1-1; clone_size: .; d_call: .; cdr3_aa: CAWRRVGEAFF; cdr3_nt: TGTGCCTGGAGAAGGGTGGGTGAAGCTTTCTTT
v_call: TRBV10-3; j_call: TRBJ1-1; clone_size: few; d_call: .; cdr3_aa: CAISEYGGTEAFF; cdr3_nt: TGTGCCATCAGTGAGTACGGGGGGACTGAAGCTTTCTTT
v_call: TRBV5-1; j_call: TRBJ1-1; clone_size: many; d_call: .; cdr3_aa: CASSFRHPNTEAFF; cdr3_nt: TGCGCCAGCAGCTTTCGGCACCCGAACACTGAAGCTTTCTTT
v_call: TRBV19; j_call: TRBJ2-4; clone_size: .; d_call: .; cdr3_aa: CASSAVGSPDIQYF; cdr3_nt: TGTGCCAGTAGTGCCGTGGGGAGTCCGGACATTCAGTACTTC
v_call: TRBV10-3; j_call: TRBJ2-3; clone_size: many; d_call: TRBD1; cdr3_aa: CAISETRTGRTDTQYF; cdr3_nt: TGTGCCATCAGTGAGACCCGGACAGGGCGCACAGATACGCAGTATTTT
v_call: TRBV6-5; j_call: TRBJ2-3; clone_size: .; d_call: TRBD2; cdr3_aa: CASSYAAGGPDTQYF; cdr3_nt: TGTGCCAGCAGTTACGCAGCGGGAGGCCCAGATACGCAGTATTTT
v_call: TRBV5-4; j_call: TRBJ1-2; clone_size: few; d_call: .; cdr3_aa: CASSFAGNYGYTF; cdr3_nt: TGTGCCAGCAGCTTTGCAGGGAACTATGGCTACACCTTC
v_call: TRBV20-1; j_call: TRBJ2-7; clone_size: few; d_call: .; cdr3_aa: CSARDGNRGYEQYF; cdr3_nt: TGCAGTGCTAGAGATGGGAATAGAGGCTACGAGCAGTACTTC
v_call: TRBV10-3; j_call: TRBJ1-5; clone_size: few; d_call: .; cdr3_aa: CAISSGQFNQPQHF; cdr3_nt: TGTGCCATCAGTTCCGGACAGTTCAATCAGCCCCAGCATTTT
v_call: TRBV5-1; j_call: TRBJ2-1; clone_size: .; d_call: TRBD1; cdr3_aa: CASSSQRTGPYNEQFF; cdr3_nt: TGCGCCAGCAGCTCTCAACGGACAGGGCCTTACAATGAGCAGTTCTTC
v_call: TRBV7-9; j_call: TRBJ2-3; clone_size: .; d_call: TRBD2; cdr3_aa: CASSFPGLAEDTQYF; cdr3_nt: TGTGCCAGCAGCTTCCCGGGACTAGCGGAAGATACGCAGTATTTT
v_call: TRBV7-3; j_call: TRBJ2-3; clone_size: .; d_call: .; cdr3_aa: CASSLNPLAPGTDTQYF; cdr3_nt: TGTGCCAGCAGCTTAAACCCACTAGCTCCCGGCACAGATACGCAGTATTTT
v_call: TRBV20-1; j_call: TRBJ1-1; clone_size: .; d_call: .; cdr3_aa: CSARDATGFGTEAFF; cdr3_nt: TGCAGTGCTAGAGACGCGACAGGTTTCGGAACTGAAGCTTTCTTT
v_call: TRBV29-1; j_call: TRBJ2-5; clone_size: .; d_call: .; cdr3_aa: CSVVWGAETQYF; cdr3_nt: TGCAGCGTAGTGTGGGGGGCTGAGACCCAGTACTTC
v_call: TRBV28; j_call: TRBJ2-7; clone_size: few; d_call: .; cdr3_aa: CASSGLQGLVAYEQYF; cdr3_nt: TGTGCCAGCAGTGGCCTCCAGGGCCTCGTTGCCTACGAGCAGTACTTC